This is a list of T cell receptor beta chains from one sample in a study of blood T cell repertoires in COVID-19. Here immunoSEQ multiplex PCR was the method, and the copy in TCRdb shows in-frame clones only, minus some. The repertoire includes 300,000 to 400,000 clones, around 90% of them detected once, and 4.5% to 5.5% sits in the top ten. The sample consisted of PBMCs or T cells enriched from blood (not recorded which). Receptors were obtained from a man between 60 and 75 years old who had recovered from COVID-19. Each CDR3 is given with its conserved first and last residue. The order of the fields is clone size, J gene, D gene, V gene, CDR3 DNA, CDR3 protein. D genes are given only for firm matches. Rows give clone size only sometimes, using once, few, many, or a class for an expanded clone.

NA	TRBJ1-6	TRBD1	TRBV5-1	TGCGCCAGCAGCTTGAGGGTCGGGACAGATAATTCACCCCTCCACTTT	CASSLRVGTDNSPLHF
NA	TRBJ2-7	NA	TRBV18	TGTGCCAGCTCACCTTCGAGAGGTTATGACGAGCAGTACTTC	CASSPSRGYDEQYF
NA	TRBJ2-3	TRBD2	TRBV7-9	TGTGCCAGCAGCTTCCTCCTAGCGGGAGAAACAGATACGCAGTATTTT	CASSFLLAGETDTQYF
NA	TRBJ2-1	TRBD1	TRBV13	TGTGCCAGCAGCCCAATAGGACAGGAGTACTCCTACAATGAGCAGTTCTTC	CASSPIGQEYSYNEQFF
NA	TRBJ1-4	TRBD1	TRBV27	TGTGCCAGCAGTCATACCTCCGGGACAGGGGGCGCGGATGAAAAACTGTTTTTT	CASSHTSGTGGADEKLFF
NA	TRBJ2-3	NA	TRBV6-5	TGTGCCACCGAACTCAGCACAGATACGCAGTATTTT	CATELSTDTQYF
NA	TRBJ2-7	TRBD1	TRBV2	TGTGCCAGCAGTGTCGACAGGGTCAACGAGCAGTACTTC	CASSVDRVNEQYF
NA	TRBJ2-3	NA	TRBV5-1	TGCGCCAGCAGCTTCGATGGACGGGGTAGTAACACAGATACGCAGTATTTT	CASSFDGRGSNTDTQYF
NA	TRBJ1-2	TRBD1	TRBV6-6	TGTGCCAGCAGTTCTACCGGGACAGGGGATGGCTACACCTTC	CASSSTGTGDGYTF
NA	TRBJ2-4	TRBD1	TRBV6-5	TGTGCCAGCAGTTACCCTCAGGGGGATGAAAACATTCAGTACTTC	CASSYPQGDENIQYF
once	TRBJ2-3	NA	TRBV4-1	TGCGCCAGCAGCGAAGGCGGCCCAGCAGATACGCAGTATTTT	CASSEGGPADTQYF
NA	TRBJ1-1	NA	TRBV7-9	TGTGCCAGCGTAAAGGGGTCGAACACTGAAGCTTTCTTT	CASVKGSNTEAFF
NA	TRBJ2-7	NA	TRBV3-1/TRBV3-2	TGTGCCAGCAGCCAGGGCCGCTACGAGCAGTACTTC	CASSQGRYEQYF
NA	TRBJ2-2	TRBD2	TRBV28	TGTGCCAGCAACCTCTCGGGGGGAAGAAACACCGGGGAGCTGTTTTTT	CASNLSGGRNTGELFF
NA	TRBJ2-7	NA	TRBV19	TGTGCCAGTAGTAGAGGACTGTACTACGAGCAGTACTTC	CASSRGLYYEQYF
NA	TRBJ2-7	NA	TRBV4-3	TGCGCCAGCAGCCAAGGGTGGGGCCGGGAGCAGTACTTC	CASSQGWGREQYF
NA	TRBJ2-6	TRBD1	TRBV24-1	TGTGCCACCTGTGATTGGACAGGGGCCGACTCTGGGGCCAACGTCCTGACTTTC	CATCDWTGADSGANVLTF
few	TRBJ2-2	NA	TRBV5-1	TGCGCCAGCAGCGGACAAGGCGGGGAGCTGTTTTTT	CASSGQGGELFF
NA	TRBJ1-4	TRBD1	TRBV18	TGTGCCAGCTCATCGGACAGGCCCGGCGTTAATGAAAAACTGTTTTTT	CASSSDRPGVNEKLFF
NA	TRBJ1-3	NA	TRBV28	TGTGCCAGCACCAGGGGTTCTGGAAACACCATATATTTT	CASTRGSGNTIYF
NA	TRBJ1-2	NA	TRBV19	TGTGCCAGTAGCGTCCCCACCCCGCGGGGCTATGGCTACACCTTC	CASSVPTPRGYGYTF
NA	TRBJ2-2	TRBD2	TRBV7-3	TGTGCCAGCAGCTTAGGGCGAGCGGGAGGCCGGGGGGCCGGGGAGCTGTTTTTT	CASSLGRAGGRGAGELFF
few	TRBJ1-5	NA	TRBV11-3	TGTGCCAGCACCCTAAGTTCTAATCAGCCCCAGCATTTT	CASTLSSNQPQHF
NA	TRBJ1-4	NA	TRBV28	TGTGCCAGCAGTTTAAACGGTGCAACTAATGAAAAACTGTTTTTT	CASSLNGATNEKLFF
NA	TRBJ2-1	TRBD2	TRBV29-1	TGCAGCGTTGATTCTCCAGCGGGAGACTCCTACTCCTACAATGAGCAGTTCTTC	CSVDSPAGDSYSYNEQFF
NA	TRBJ1-3	TRBD1	TRBV6-6	TGTGCCAGCAGTCGACAGGGTGTCTTGGTGGAAAACACCATATATTTT	CASSRQGVLVENTIYF
NA	TRBJ1-2	NA	TRBV12-2	TGTGCAAGTCGCCCCCAGGACAGGGAGTTCTATGGCTACACCTTC	CASRPQDREFYGYTF
NA	TRBJ2-7	NA	TRBV19	TGTGCCAGTAGTAAGGACAGTCTTCTCGAGCAGTACTTC	CASSKDSLLEQYF
NA	TRBJ1-6	TRBD1	TRBV18	TGTGCCAGCTCACCATCCTCCGGGACAGGGGTCTCACCCCTCCACTTT	CASSPSSGTGVSPLHF
NA	TRBJ2-5	TRBD1	TRBV7-6	TGTGCCAGCAGCTTTGCTGGACAGGGTAGAGTCGAGACCCAGTACTTC	CASSFAGQGRVETQYF
NA	TRBJ1-3	NA	TRBV7-2	TGTGCCAGCAGCTTAGATCGGGGGGCAAACACCATATATTTT	CASSLDRGANTIYF
NA	TRBJ2-1	NA	TRBV20-1	TGCAGTACGGCACGGCTAGATGAGCAGTTCTTC	CSTARLDEQFF
NA	TRBJ1-1	NA	TRBV7-2	TGTGCCAGCAGCTTGCAGGGAGGGAACACTGAAGCTTTCTTT	CASSLQGGNTEAFF
NA	TRBJ1-1	NA	TRBV9	TGTGCCAGCAGCACGTGGACTGCCGATGAAGCTTTCTTT	CASSTWTADEAFF
NA	TRBJ1-1	TRBD1	TRBV6-5	TGTGCCACACAGGGGATAAGGGGCACTGAAGCTTTCTTT	CATQGIRGTEAFF
NA	TRBJ2-5	NA	TRBV7-2	TGTGCCAGCAGCCCGCCCAACAGGTTCCAAGAGACCCAGTACTTC	CASSPPNRFQETQYF
NA	TRBJ1-2	NA	TRBV28	TGTGCCAGCATGGGGGAGGACCACCACAACTATGGCTACACCTTC	CASMGEDHHNYGYTF
NA	TRBJ2-3	NA	TRBV5-1	TGCGCCAGCAGTTACCCACAGGCAGATACGCAGTATTTT	CASSYPQADTQYF
NA	TRBJ2-7	NA	TRBV7-9	TGTGCCAGCAGCTTAAGGGCGGGCGTAAACTACGAGCAGTACTTC	CASSLRAGVNYEQYF
NA	TRBJ2-7	NA	TRBV21-1	TGTGCCAGCAGCAAAGAGGGGACGGCGGGACTAGCGGGAGGGTACGAGCAGTACTTC	CASSKEGTAGLAGGYEQYF
NA	TRBJ2-3	TRBD2	TRBV5-1	TGCGCCAGCAGCTTGATCGCGACTAGCGGGAGACAGGGGAGTACGCAGTATTTT	CASSLIATSGRQGSTQYF
NA	TRBJ1-5	TRBD1	TRBV7-2	TGTGCCAGCAGCACCACCGGGACAGGGAATCAGCCCCAGCATTTT	CASSTTGTGNQPQHF
NA	TRBJ2-5	TRBD2	TRBV7-2	TGTGCCAGCAGCTCCCCGGGACTAGCGATCTCACTCAGGGAGACCCAGTACTTC	CASSSPGLAISLRETQYF
NA	TRBJ2-1	NA	TRBV3-1/TRBV3-2	TGTGCCAGCAGCCAAGGAGGCTTGGGTAGCTACAATGAGCAGTTCTTC	CASSQGGLGSYNEQFF
NA	TRBJ2-2	TRBD2	TRBV18	TGTGCCAGCTCACGAGCCGGGACTAGCGGGAGCGGGTCCGGGGAGCTGTTTTTT	CASSRAGTSGSGSGELFF
once	TRBJ1-5	NA	TRBV6-5	TGTGCCAGCAGTTACTCAAGAGGAAATCAGCCCCAGCATTTT	CASSYSRGNQPQHF
NA	TRBJ1-5	NA	TRBV7-3	TGTGCCAGCAGCCGACAGGTAAATCAGCCCCAGCATTTT	CASSRQVNQPQHF
NA	TRBJ2-2	TRBD2	TRBV11-3	TGTGCCAGCAGCATCGGGACTAGCGCCAACACCGGGGAGCTGTTTTTT	CASSIGTSANTGELFF
NA	TRBJ2-5	NA	TRBV15	TGTGCCACCAGCAGAGTTACAGTTCATCAAGAGACCCAGTACTTC	CATSRVTVHQETQYF
NA	TRBJ2-2	NA	TRBV11-2	TGTGCCAGCAGCGCCTACGCGGGGGCCACCGGGGAGCTGTTTTTT	CASSAYAGATGELFF
NA	TRBJ2-1	TRBD2	TRBV9	TGTGCCAGCAGTGTGACTAGCGGGCCCACCTACAATGAGCAGTTCTTC	CASSVTSGPTYNEQFF
NA	TRBJ1-2	NA	TRBV3-1/TRBV3-2	TGTGCCAGCAGCCAAGAGGTCGTACCTACCTATGGCTACACCTTC	CASSQEVVPTYGYTF
NA	TRBJ2-1	TRBD2	TRBV19	TGTGCCAGTAGTGGACTAGCGATGAGCGTAAATGAGCAGTTCTTC	CASSGLAMSVNEQFF
NA	TRBJ2-1	TRBD1	TRBV28	TGTGCCAGCACCCACAGGGTGGGGGACAGGGAGTATCGTGCCTACAATGAGCAGTTCTTC	CASTHRVGDREYRAYNEQFF